This passage covers 22 T cell receptor beta chains from one sample sequenced in a study of blood T cell repertoires in COVID-19. TCRdb's table, derived via immunoSEQ multiplex PCR, lists solely in-frame clones and lacks some. The sample includes 150,000 to 200,000 clones, over 70% seen only once; the top ten take around 5.3%. Input material: PBMCs or T cells enriched from blood (not recorded which). All receptors derive from a woman aged 40 to 55 with acute COVID-19.

CDR3 bases: TGTGCCACCAGTGGATGGTCCAGGGATCAAGAGACCCAGTACTTC. Amino acid sequence: CATSGWSRDQETQYF. The J gene is TRBJ2-5, the V gene TRBV24-1; D might be TRBD1 (5 bases). The V end lost 5 bases, the J end lost 2 bases, and 14 bases lay between the germline ends. The CDR3 is 15 residues long. Germline V CDR1 and CDR2: KGHDR, SFDVKD.

The V call is TRBV3-1 (or the pseudogene TRBV3-2), the J call TRBJ2-3; TRBD2 agrees at 12 bases. CDR3 size: 16 residues. The germline CDR1 and CDR2 sequences are LGHDT and YNNKEL (reference sequence). The J segment lost 5 bases and the V segment lost 6 bases, leaving 9 bases of the junction unmatched. The CDR3 loop reads CASSELAGGLEDTQYF. CDR3 coding DNA: TGTGCCAGCAGTGAACTAGCGGGAGGTTTGGAAGATACGCAGTATTTT.

On this clone itself: A junction boundary mismatches the germline segment, possibly from a read error. The rearrangement joins TRBV7-7 to TRBJ2-3; the D gene is possibly TRBD2 (5 bases). In germline, CDR1 is SSHAT, CDR2 FNYEAQ (reference sequence). CDR3 length: 15 amino acids. Here the CDR3 reads CASSLYEGSPDTQYF. The CDR3 coding sequence is TGTGCTAGCAGCTTATATGAGGGCTCCCCAGATACGCAGTATTTT.

This chain connects TRBV13 to TRBJ2-5, with TRBD1 matching 10 bases. CDR3 length: 17 residues. V lost 5 bases to trimming and J lost 4 bases; unmatched junction nucleotides: 13. Germline-derived CDR1 and CDR2 are PRHDT and FYEKMQ (reference sequence). The CDR3 loop reads CASSPAGTGVFGETQYF. DNA of the CDR3: TGTGCCAGCAGCCCAGCCGGGACAGGGGTTTTCGGAGAGACCCAGTACTTC.

V usage is TRBV2 and J usage is TRBJ1-2; D ambiguous. V dropped 4 bases and J dropped 6 bases, with 15 bases sitting between them. The CDR3 sequence is 14 residues long. Germline CDR1 SNHLY, CDR2 FYNNEI. The CDR3 DNA sequence: TGTGCCAGCAGTGCAAGGTTGAGGTCTCATGGCTACACCTTC. As protein: CASSARLRSHGYTF.

The chain has TRBV5-4 and TRBJ1-5; 9 bases are a match to TRBD1. The CDR3 totals 17 residues. V lost 3 bases and J lost 2; bases outside the gene matches: 9. The V gene's germline CDR1 is SGHNT and CDR2 YYREEE (reference sequence). The DNA for the CDR3 is TGTGCCAGCAGCTCGGTGCCACAGGGGGCGCGCAATCAGCCCCAGCATTTT. Amino acids: CASSSVPQGARNQPQHF.

The chain recombines TRBV5-6 with TRBJ1-1; maybe TRBD1 (5 bases). Deletions cut 0 bases from V and 11 bases from J, with 14 bases between. Germline CDR1 is SGHDT and CDR2 is YYEEEE. The CDR3 spans 13 residues. The CDR3 is CASSLASGNLAFF. The CDR3 nucleotides are TGTGCCAGCAGCTTGGCCTCAGGGAACCTCGCTTTCTTT.

CDR3 coding DNA: TGTGCCAGCAGCTTAGGAATACAGGTCACAGATACGCAGTATTTT. Its protein product is CASSLGIQVTDTQYF. The V gene is TRBV11-3, the J gene TRBJ2-3, with D perhaps matching TRBD1 (5 bases). Germline-derived CDR1 and CDR2 are SGHNT and YENEEA. V was trimmed by 1 base and J by 2 bases, leaving 10 bases between them. CDR3 size: 15 residues.

Only one count was recorded for this clone. The gene calls are TRBV10-3 and TRBJ2-5; D remains unclear. This CDR3 contains 14 residues. The V end lost 0 bases, the J end lost 4 bases, and 9 bases lay between the germline ends. Germline CDR1 ENHRY, CDR2 SYGVKD. The CDR3 reads CAISESQARETQYF. The CDR3 DNA is TGTGCCATCAGTGAGTCCCAGGCGCGAGAGACCCAGTACTTC.

V gene TRBV6-5 combines with J gene TRBJ2-5, with 9 bases fitting TRBD2. V dropped 7 bases and J dropped 7; count of bases not matched to a gene: 13. The CDR3 is 15 residues long. Germline assignment: CDR1 MNHEY and CDR2 SVGAGI. The CDR3 DNA reads TGTGCCAGCACCCCCGGGACTAGCTACCGGGGGACCCAGTACTTC. Translating it yields CASTPGTSYRGTQYF.

This clone appeared once. The chain is built from TRBV5-1 and TRBJ1-2; 11 nucleotides line up with TRBD1. CDR3 length: 15 residues. Germline CDR1 SGHRS, CDR2 YFSETQ. Trimming took 7 bases from V and 6 from J; bases not matched to a gene: 11. The CDR3 DNA sequence: TGCGCCAGCTCAGACCGGGACAGGGGGTTCCATGGCTACACCTTC. Its translation: CASSDRDRGFHGYTF.

The genes are TRBV19 and TRBJ1-2; TRBD1 matches 10 bases. The CDR3 has 18 amino acids. The V segment lost 4 bases and the J segment 5 bases; nucleotides outside the gene matches: 16. From germline, CDR1 is LNHDA and CDR2 SQIVND (reference sequence). CDR3 sequence: CASSKAGQTGGSYYGYTF. In nucleotides, the CDR3 is TGTGCCAGTAGTAAAGCCGGGCAGACAGGGGGCTCGTATTATGGCTACACCTTC.

The chain combines TRBV4-2 with TRBJ2-7; TRBD2 matches 12 bases. The CDR3 runs to 14 residues. Losses at the gene ends were 3 bases for V and 4 bases for J; bases not matched to a gene: 1. In germline, CDR1 is LGHNA, CDR2 YNFKEQ. CDR3 sequence (DNA): TGTGCCAGCAGCCAGACTAGCGGGGGATACGAGCAGTACTTC. Encoded protein: CASSQTSGGYEQYF.

A single count supports this clone. V is TRBV20-1 and J is TRBJ1-5; a possible D gene is TRBD1 (6 bases). Between the trimmed V and J ends, which lost 3 bases and 7 bases, there was a span of 22 bases. CDR3 length: 16 residues. CDR1 and CDR2 (germline): DFQATT, SNEGSKA (reference sequence). CDR3 sequence (DNA): TGCAGTGCTAGTCCCCCCGGGGGGGGCGCAGGGCAGCCCCAGCATTTT. Protein: CSASPPGGGAGQPQHF.

The chain combines TRBV10-3 with TRBJ2-5; the D gene is possibly TRBD2 (5 bases). Trimming removed 0 bases at V and 5 bases at J, with 13 bases between. Germline V gene sequence: CDR1 ENHRY, CDR2 SYGVKD. This CDR3 is 15 amino acids long. The CDR3 coding sequence is TGTGCCATCAGTGAGTCGTTAGGGAGTGCCGAGACCCAGTACTTC. It codes for CAISESLGSAETQYF.

The gene calls are TRBV5-1 and TRBJ2-1, with TRBD2 matching over 12 bases. CDR1 and CDR2 from the germline V gene are SGHRS and YFSETQ. CDR3 length: 17 residues. Unmatched junction bases numbered 6, after V lost 4 bases and J lost 1 base. The chain's CDR3 is CASSEGLAGGSYNEQFF. Here the CDR3 DNA reads TGCGCCAGCAGCGAGGGACTAGCGGGTGGATCCTACAATGAGCAGTTCTTC.

This clone has ten or more counts. The genes are TRBV5-1 and TRBJ2-7; D remains ambiguous. The CDR3 contains 13 residues. The V end was cut by 2 bases, the J end by 4 bases, with 10 bases between. Germline assignment: CDR1 SGHRS and CDR2 YFSETQ. CDR3 sequence (DNA): TGCGCCAGCAGCTTCTCTAACGGTTACGAGCAGTACTTC. It specifies CASSFSNGYEQYF.

The chain carries TRBV7-2 and TRBJ2-1; 9 bases agree with TRBD2. Trimming removed 1 base from V and 8 bases from J; junction bases left unmatched: 6. Germline CDR1 is SGHTA and CDR2 is FQGNSA. The CDR3 is 15 residues long. Written as DNA, the CDR3 is TGTGCCAGCAGCTTAGGCCTAGCGGGACGCCATGAGCAGTTCTTC. Its translation: CASSLGLAGRHEQFF.

There are a few counts of this clone. J is TRBJ1-3 and V is TRBV24-1; D gene unclear. The CDR3 consists of 19 residues. Looked up from germline, CDR1 is KGHDR and CDR2 is SFDVKD. The V end lost 3 bases, the J end lost 0 bases, and 20 bases lay between the germline ends. CDR3 bases: TGTGCCACCAGTGATCCTCAACCCGCCAGGTGCCTCTCTGGAAACACCATATATTTT. Translation gives CATSDPQPARCLSGNTIYF.

The V and J genes are TRBV19 and TRBJ2-1, with 7 bases fitting TRBD2. The V and J ends lost 6 bases and 0 bases, in that order; junction bases with no gene match: 2. Germline CDR1 and CDR2: LNHDA and SQIVND (reference sequence). The CDR3 is made up of 14 amino acids. The CDR3 DNA reads TGTGCCAGTAGCACTAGCGACTCCTACAATGAGCAGTTCTTC. Translating it yields CASSTSDSYNEQFF.

The V and J genes are TRBV7-9 and TRBJ1-3, with 8 bases aligning to TRBD1. The germline V gene has CDR1 SEHNR and CDR2 FQNEAQ (reference sequence). The CDR3 runs to 18 residues. Trimming removed 3 bases from V and 1 base from J; junction bases left unmatched: 11. CDR3 in amino acids: CASSFGTGGPLSGNTIYF. The CDR3 DNA reads TGTGCCAGCAGCTTCGGGACAGGAGGTCCCCTTTCTGGAAACACCATATATTTT.

This chain connects TRBV30 to TRBJ1-1, with D unclear. Germline V gene data show CDR1 as GTSNPN and CDR2 as SVGIG (reference sequence). This CDR3 has 13 residues. V gave up 0 bases and J gave up 4 bases, with 9 bases separating them. In DNA, the CDR3 is TGTGCCTGGAGTGTAGCCCGGGGCACTGAAGCTTTCTTT. Protein sequence: CAWSVARGTEAFF.